The 3 T cell receptor beta chains listed next were all sequenced from one sample in a study of early stage breast cancer tumors. Clones were read by immunoSEQ multiplex PCR, and TCRdb kept only the in-frame ones, dropping some. This table holds about 38,000 clones, 65% to 75% found once. The sequencing sample was made of blood. The receptors derive from a person aged 55 to 70 with breast cancer.

The V and J genes are TRBV27 and TRBJ1-6, with D tentatively TRBD1 (6 bases). The CDR3 totals 14 residues. V was cut by 5 bases and J by 5 bases, with 10 bases left in between. Germline CDR1 reads MNHEY; CDR2 reads SMNVEV (reference sequence). The DNA for the CDR3 is TGTGCCAGCAGTCCTGACAGGAATAATTCACCCCTCCACTTT. It encodes CASSPDRNNSPLHF.

The chain couples TRBV19 to TRBJ2-1; D is possibly TRBD1 (6 bases). This CDR3 contains 15 residues. Germline CDR1 reads LNHDA; CDR2 reads SQIVND (reference sequence). Trimming stripped 0 bases from V and 8 bases from J, with 14 bases between. The CDR3 loop is CASSIDEGESDEQFF. The CDR3 nucleotides read TGTGCCAGTAGTATAGATGAGGGGGAGTCGGATGAGCAGTTCTTC.

The table lists this clone with a few counts. The chain links TRBV7-9 to TRBJ1-1; D gene uncertain. The V gene lost 3 bases and the J gene lost 8 bases, with 13 bases spanning the gap. The germline gives CDR1 SEHNR, CDR2 FQNEAQ (reference sequence). CDR3 length equals 13 residues. The CDR3 loop is CASSFKPSGEAFF. The CDR3 coding sequence is TGTGCCAGCAGCTTTAAGCCTTCGGGAGAAGCTTTCTTT.